The 24 T cell receptor beta chains below come from one sample, sequenced in a study of blood T cells in healthy people across ages. Primers used in a second PCR of roughly 6 to 11 cycles were a sample-barcoded 5' primer and a J-beta primer mix. Via MiXCR, TCRdb re-called the 5' RACE reads, giving one row per CDR3 protein. The repertoire has hundreds of thousands of distinct CDR3 sequences, around 31% of them found once; the top ten carry around 16%. Sequencing was performed on blood. These receptors all stem from a woman of 80 years or more in good health.

This clonotype was detected ten times or more. The chain has TRBV10-3 and TRBJ2-3; TRBD2 agrees at 9 bases. CDR1 ENHRY and CDR2 SYGVKD come from the germline V gene. V lost 0 bases and J lost 1; bases outside the gene matches: 5. The CDR3 has 17 residues. The CDR3 nucleotides are TGTGCCATCAGTGAGTCGAGGGCTAGCGGGGGCACAGATACGCAGTATTTT. The encoded protein is CAISESRASGGTDTQYF.

This clonotype was detected ten times or more. The CDR3 sequence is CASTQGTTYEQYF. The DNA for the CDR3 is TGTGCCAGCACCCAGGGCACAACCTACGAGCAGTACTTC. The rearrangement links TRBV3-1 to TRBJ2-7; D is possibly TRBD1 (5 bases). This CDR3 is 13 amino acids long. Germline V gives CDR1 LGHDT, CDR2 YNNKEL (reference sequence). Deletions cut 7 bases from V and 2 bases from J, with 12 bases between.

With regard to this clonotype: Because it lacks the conserved phenylalanine or tryptophan at the end, this CDR3 is likely a read error. The rearrangement joins TRBV7-3 to TRBJ2-6; D is undetermined. Per the germline V gene, CDR1 is SGHTA and CDR2 is FQGTGA. This CDR3 has 13 amino acids. The CDR3 here is CAGSLTGANVLTI. For the CDR3, the DNA is TGTGCCGGCAGCTTAACCGGGGCCAACGTCCTGACTATC.

The chain carries TRBV7-2 and TRBJ2-7; a weak D match, TRBD2 (6 bases). The length of the CDR3 is 15 residues. CDR1 is SGHTA and CDR2 is FQGNSA in the germline V gene. Trimming pared 4 bases from V and 0 bases from J, leaving 13 bases between. The CDR3 sequence is CASSSVGGLSYEQYF. For the CDR3, the DNA is TGTGCCAGCAGCTCTGTGGGGGGTCTCTCCTACGAGCAGTACTTC.

This clonotype occurred many times. The V and J genes are TRBV5-1 and TRBJ2-1; D possibly matches TRBD1 or TRBD2 (5 bases each). There are 13 residues in the CDR3. Germline V lookup: CDR1 SGHRS, CDR2 YFSETQ. Deletions cut 4 bases from V and 9 bases from J, with 14 bases between. As DNA, the CDR3 is TGCGCCAGCAGCCCCCGGACGGGACCTGAGCAGTTCTTC. It encodes CASSPRTGPEQFF.

On this clonotype itself: A read error may account for a junction end that differs from germline. The chain uses TRBV30 and TRBJ1-2; 8 bases fit TRBD1. This CDR3 region has 16 residues. CDR1 is GTSNPN, CDR2 SVGIG, per germline (reference sequence). CDR3 sequence reads: CVWSPAGGQGDYGYTF. The CDR3 nucleotides are TGTGTCTGGAGTCCGGCCGGAGGACAGGGCGACTATGGCTACACCTTC.

The chain couples TRBV9 to TRBJ1-2; 7 nucleotides line up with TRBD1. The ends lost 1 base at V and 7 bases at J; junction bases unmatched: 4. CDR1 is SGDLS and CDR2 is YYNGEE in the germline V gene. This CDR3 is 13 amino acids long. CDR3 sequence: CASSVTGDSGYTF. The CDR3 nucleotides read TGTGCCAGCAGCGTAACGGGGGACAGTGGCTACACCTTC.

This CDR3 is CASSFYPVDGELFF. In DNA form, the CDR3 reads TGTGCCAGCAGTTTTTACCCTGTGGACGGGGAGCTGTTTTTT. The gene calls are TRBV12-3 or TRBV12-4 and TRBJ2-2; D call uncertain. The length of the CDR3 is 14 residues. Trimming shortened V by 3 bases and J by 7 bases, and 12 bases separated the two germline ends.

This clonotype was recorded at least ten times. This rearrangement joins TRBV20-1 to TRBJ2-7, with a weak D call TRBD2 (7 bases). CDR3 length equals 11 residues. From germline, CDR1 is DFQATT and CDR2 SNEGSKA (reference sequence). Trimming took 6 bases from V and 5 from J, leaving 11 bases between them. CDR3 DNA: TGCAGTGCCGAGGGGGGGGACGAGCAGTACTTC. Translated, it gives CSAEGGDEQYF.

The J gene is TRBJ2-5, the V gene TRBV25-1, with TRBD2 matching 11 bases. V shed 5 bases and J 0 bases; nucleotides not matched to a gene: 5. The CDR3 extends over 16 amino acids. The germline CDR1 and CDR2 sequences are MGHDK and SYGVNS. CDR3 bases: TGTGCCAGCAGTCTAGCGGGGGGATCGTACCAAGAGACCCAGTACTTC. It yields the protein CASSLAGGSYQETQYF.

This clonotype was seen a few times. The chain recombines TRBV6-1 with TRBJ1-5; TRBD1 aligns across 7 bases. Trimming removed 5 bases from V and 1 base from J; junction bases left unmatched: 11. Germline CDR1 reads MNHNS; CDR2 reads SASEGT. The length of the CDR3 is 17 residues. This CDR3 reads CASSRRPRGLSNQPQHF. The CDR3 region has the DNA TGTGCCAGCAGTCGCCGTCCTAGGGGGCTGAGCAATCAGCCCCAGCATTTT.

For this clonotype: The junction differs from germline at one of its ends, possibly a read error. The chain is built from TRBV5-1 and TRBJ1-4; TRBD1 matches 7 bases. Per the germline V gene, CDR1 is SGHRS and CDR2 is YFSETQ. CDR3 length: 15 residues. This CDR3 is CVSSIPTGIDEKRFF. In DNA, the CDR3 is TGCGTCAGCAGCATACCGACAGGGATTGATGAAAAACGGTTTTTT.

This clonotype has at least ten counts. The V gene is TRBV5-4, the J gene TRBJ2-3; 9 bases are shared with TRBD2. Looked up from germline, CDR1 is SGHNT and CDR2 is YYREEE (reference sequence). The CDR3 length is 16 residues. V shed 1 base, J shed 6 bases, and the junction held 9 bases outside the gene matches. The CDR3 region has the DNA TGTGCCAGCAGCTTGTACGGTCTAGCGGGGAGGGATACGCAGTATTTT. Translating gives CASSLYGLAGRDTQYF. The variable domain in full, with the rest retrieved from reference TRBV5-4 and TRBJ2-3, is ETGVTQSPTHLIKTRGQQVTLRCSSQSGHNTVSWYQQALGQGPQFIFQYYREEENGRGNFPPRFSGLQFPNYSSELNVNALELDDSALYLCASSLYGLAGRDTQYFGPGTRLTVL.

This rearrangement joins TRBV6-1 to TRBJ1-5; the D gene is possibly TRBD1 (5 bases). The CDR3 totals 14 residues. Germline lookup yields CDR1 MNHNS and CDR2 SASEGT. Trimming took off 8 bases at V and 6 bases at J, with 17 bases between the two ends. The CDR3 is CASRTGAWGQPQHF. CDR3 nucleotides: TGTGCCAGCCGTACAGGAGCGTGGGGTCAGCCCCAGCATTTT.

Here the CDR3 DNA reads TGCGCCAGCAGCTCTCGAGAAGATCAGCCCCAGCATTTT. Residues: CASSSREDQPQHF. The chain couples TRBV5-1 to TRBJ1-5; D uncertain. V was cut by 3 bases and J by 5 bases, with 9 bases left in between. This CDR3 spans 13 amino acids. Germline lookup yields CDR1 SGHRS and CDR2 YFSETQ.

This clonotype was seen a few times. This chain uses TRBV19 with TRBJ2-1; D is possibly TRBD2 (7 bases). CDR3 length: 16 amino acids. The V gene lost 3 bases and the J gene lost 5 bases, with 17 bases spanning the gap. Germline V CDR1 and CDR2: LNHDA, SQIVND (reference sequence). CDR3 sequence: CASSINRGGGDNEQFF. The CDR3 nucleotides read TGTGCCAGTAGTATTAATAGGGGAGGGGGTGACAATGAGCAGTTCTTC. Filled out from reference TRBV19 and TRBJ2-1, the complete variable domain reads DGGITQSPKYLFRKEGQNVTLSCEQNLNHDAMYWYRQDPGQGLRLIYYSQIVNDFQKGDIAEGYSVSREKKESFPLTVTSAQKNPTAFYLCASSINRGGGDNEQFFGPGTRLTVL.

This clonotype was detected many times. V usage is TRBV2 and J usage is TRBJ2-5; no reliable D call. The CDR3 consists of 12 residues. Deletions cut 2 bases from V and 4 bases from J, with 5 bases between. CDR1 and CDR2 (germline): SNHLY, FYNNEI. This CDR3 is CASSEWSETQYF. DNA of the CDR3: TGTGCCAGCAGTGAATGGTCAGAGACCCAGTACTTC.

On this clonotype: A much larger clone differs from this one at a single base, so this may be a read error. The rearrangement joins TRBV25-1 to TRBJ2-5, with D perhaps TRBD1 (6 bases). The CDR3 contains 15 residues. V lost 2 bases and J lost 13, with 23 bases in between. Per the germline V gene, CDR1 is MGHDK and CDR2 is SYGVNS. The CDR3 DNA reads TGTGCCAGCAGTGAACCAGGGGTAACCCCCAACGAGCGGTACTTC. This sequence encodes CASSEPGVTPNERYF.

This clonotype was counted many times. CDR3 in amino acids: CASSLGPQGKALINYGYTF. The CDR3 DNA reads as TGCGCCAGCAGCTTGGGCCCTCAGGGGAAGGCTCTAATAAACTATGGCTACACCTTC. V is TRBV5-1 and J is TRBJ1-2; a possible D gene is TRBD1 (6 bases). With 0 bases removed from V and 2 bases from J, the gap between germline ends came to 23 bases. The CDR3 consists of 19 residues. CDR1 and CDR2 from the germline V gene are SGHRS and YFSETQ.

This clonotype was counted between two and nine times. This sequence joins TRBV5-1 and TRBJ2-1; possibly TRBD1 or TRBD2 for D (5 bases each). Germline V gene lookup returns CDR1 SGHRS and CDR2 YFSETQ. The CDR3 has 13 residues. V gave up 2 bases and J gave up 14 bases, with 17 bases separating them. The CDR3 bases are TGCGCCAGCAGCTTCATCTCGGGCCAGGGAGAGTTCTTC. It codes for CASSFISGQGEFF.

This clonotype was picked up many times. The rearrangement joins TRBV9 to TRBJ2-5; D is ambiguous. CDR1 is SGDLS and CDR2 is YYNGEE in the germline V gene. Trimming took off 4 bases at V and 5 bases at J, with 12 bases between the two ends. The CDR3 consists of 13 residues. The CDR3 DNA sequence: TGTGCCAGCAGCTTAATCCCATGGGAGACCCAGTACTTC. Translation gives CASSLIPWETQYF.

This clonotype was seen a few times. V is TRBV9 and J is TRBJ2-5, with D perhaps matching TRBD1 or TRBD2 (5 bases each). V was cut by 0 bases and J by 11 bases, with 23 bases left in between. CDR1 is SGDLS and CDR2 is YYNGEE in the germline V gene. The CDR3 is made up of 16 amino acids. For the CDR3, the DNA is TGTGCCAGCAGCGTAGAGATGGGACCCTATGACAATGAGCAGTACTTC. This sequence encodes CASSVEMGPYDNEQYF. Full variable domain (outside the CDR3, taken from reference TRBV9 and TRBJ2-5): DSGVTQTPKHLITATGQRVTLRCSPRSGDLSVYWYQQSLDQGLQFLIQYYNGEERAKGNILERFSAQQFPDLHSELNLSSLELGDSALYFCASSVEMGPYDNEQYFGPGTRLLVL.

About this clonotype: A single base separates this from a much larger clone, so it may be a read error. V and J are TRBV29-1 and TRBJ1-2, with TRBD1 matching 7 bases. The CDR3 contains 12 residues. CDR1 and CDR2 from the germline V gene are SQVTM and ANQGSEA. The CDR3 protein is CSVEGGALGYTF. The CDR3 DNA follows: TGCAGCGTGGAAGGGGGCGCGCTTGGCTACACCTTC. The whole variable domain, remainder taken from reference TRBV29-1 and TRBJ1-2, is SAVISQKPSRDICQRGTSLTIQCQVDSQVTMMFWYRQQPGQSLTLIATANQGSEATYESGFVIDKFPISRPNLTFSTLTVSNMSPEDSSIYLCSVEGGALGYTFGSGTRLTVV.

V usage is TRBV11-2 and J usage is TRBJ2-4; possible D gene TRBD2, 6 bases. The DNA end is a closer match to TRBJ2-7, so the J assignment may be wrong. Germline lookup yields CDR1 SGHAT and CDR2 FQNNGV. The CDR3 totals 15 residues. CDR3 sequence: CASSLVVGRSGEQYF. In DNA form, the CDR3 reads TGTGCCAGCAGCTTAGTGGTCGGGAGAAGTGGCGAGCAGTACTTC.